One sample yielded the 27 T cell receptor beta chains listed below, sequenced in a study of cytomegalovirus exposure and HLA in healthy donors. The PCR was carried out with 60 Vbeta primers and 13 Jbeta primers. TCRdb's copy holds only in-frame clones and misses some; the assay was immunoSEQ multiplex PCR. The table has about 120,000 clones, around 79% seen once. Sequencing was done on a sample of PBMCs. All receptors come from a woman aged 18-29 years in good health and CMV-seronegative.

The gene calls are TRBV5-1 and TRBJ2-3; 8 nucleotides line up with TRBD1. The CDR3 is 16 residues long. Germline V gives CDR1 SGHRS, CDR2 YFSETQ. V shed 2 bases and J 0 bases; nucleotides not matched to a gene: 5. CDR3 loop: CASSLTGGISTDTQYF. CDR3 DNA sequence: TGCGCCAGCAGCTTAACAGGGGGTATTAGCACAGATACGCAGTATTTT.

Concerning this clone itself: The sample holds other DNA sequences that translate to the same CDR3. The J gene is TRBJ2-5, the V gene TRBV18; unclear D gene. CDR1 and CDR2 (germline): KGHSH, LQKENI. The CDR3 sequence is 13 residues long. With 3 bases removed from V and 2 bases from J, the gap between germline ends came to 7 bases. The CDR3: CASSPGLQETQYF. The CDR3 DNA follows: TGTGCCAGCTCACCCGGTCTTCAAGAGACCCAGTACTTC.

As to this clone: A junction end diverges from the germline sequence, so it may reflect a read error. The gene calls are TRBV7-7 and TRBJ2-2, with 7 positions matching TRBD1. Germline V CDR1 and CDR2: SSHAT, FNYEAQ (reference sequence). The CDR3 is made up of 16 amino acids. CDR3 bases: TGTGCTAGCAGCTTAGGGCGTGGACAGGACGCCGGGGAGCTGTTTTTT. This sequence encodes CASSLGRGQDAGELFF.

This sequence joins TRBV27 and TRBJ2-7; no definite D call. The CDR3 runs 13 residues. Germline lookup yields CDR1 MNHEY and CDR2 SMNVEV (reference sequence). Trimming removed 4 bases at V and 1 base at J, with 8 bases between. This CDR3 is CASSYSRSYEQYF. Here the CDR3 DNA reads TGTGCCAGCAGTTACTCTAGGTCCTACGAGCAGTACTTC.

This chain links TRBV6-5 with TRBJ1-1; TRBD1 matches 7 bases. This CDR3 has 14 amino acids. CDR1 is MNHEY, CDR2 SVGAGI, per germline. Trimming took 5 bases from V and 5 from J; bases not matched to a gene: 8. CDR3 protein: CASSPSGQSTEAFF. DNA of the CDR3: TGTGCCAGCAGTCCCTCGGGACAGTCTACTGAAGCTTTCTTT.

This rearrangement joins TRBV7-9 to TRBJ2-3; no firm D call. Trimming took 5 bases from V and 4 from J, leaving 7 bases between them. This CDR3 spans 12 amino acids. Germline V lookup: CDR1 SEHNR, CDR2 FQNEAQ (reference sequence). CDR3 sequence: CASSQEADTQYF. In DNA form, the CDR3 reads TGTGCCAGCAGCCAAGAGGCAGATACGCAGTATTTT.

Written as DNA, the CDR3 is TGCGCCAGCAGCCTTATAGCGGGGACTTCCACAGATACGCAGTATTTT. It specifies CASSLIAGTSTDTQYF. The chain recombines TRBV4-3 with TRBJ2-3, with 8 bases lining up with TRBD2. The germline V gene encodes CDR1 LGHNA and CDR2 YSLEER. The CDR3 loop spans 16 amino acids. The V gene end was trimmed by 4 bases and the J gene end by 2 bases; junction bases not matched to a gene: 8.

Written as DNA, the CDR3 is TGCAGCGTTGAAGTTCCAAACACCGGGGAGCTGTTTTTT. Protein product: CSVEVPNTGELFF. The J gene is TRBJ2-2, the V gene TRBV29-1, with D hard to call. This CDR3 comprises 13 residues. Germline V gene data show CDR1 as SQVTM and CDR2 as ANQGSEA. The V and J ends lost 1 base and 2 bases respectively, with 5 bases between them.

About this clone itself: Germline and junction disagree at one end, which may indicate a read error. The V gene is TRBV9, the J gene TRBJ2-4; the match to TRBD1 covers 9 bases. CDR1 SGDLS and CDR2 YYNGEE come from the germline V gene. The CDR3 is 14 amino acids. The CDR3: CASSFGTGQNSQYF. CDR3 nucleotides: TGTGCCAGCAGCTTCGGGACAGGGCAAAACAGTCAGTACTTC.

V and J are TRBV11-2 and TRBJ2-3; D might be TRBD2 (5 bases). The length of the CDR3 is 12 residues. Germline assignment: CDR1 SGHAT and CDR2 FQNNGV. V dropped 6 bases and J dropped 5 bases, with 9 bases sitting between them. CDR3 in amino acids: CASSEGGDTQYF. CDR3 nucleotide sequence: TGTGCCAGCAGTGAGGGCGGAGATACGCAGTATTTT.

CDR3 amino acids: CASSPDRENSPLHF. The CDR3 nucleotides read TGTGCCAGCTCACCCGACAGGGAGAATTCACCCCTCCACTTT. This chain connects TRBV18 to TRBJ1-6, with TRBD1 identical over 7 bases. The length of the CDR3 is 14 residues. Germline V gene data show CDR1 as KGHSH and CDR2 as LQKENI. V gave up 3 bases and J gave up 7 bases; unmatched junction bases: 3.

The chain couples TRBV5-4 to TRBJ2-1; D remains unclear. The CDR3 runs to 15 residues. The V gene lost 5 bases and the J gene lost 4 bases, with 16 bases spanning the gap. Germline loops: CDR1 SGHNT, CDR2 YYREEE (reference sequence). The CDR3 loop reads CASSSDILIYNEQFF. The DNA of the CDR3 is TGTGCCAGCAGTTCTGATATACTTATTTACAATGAGCAGTTCTTC.

The CDR3 coding sequence is TGTGCCTGGACCCCCCCGGATCCCTCGAGCCGGACAGGGGGCACTGAAGCTTTCTTT. It specifies CAWTPPDPSSRTGGTEAFF. The rearrangement links TRBV30 to TRBJ1-1; 10 nucleotides agree with TRBD1. V lost 4 bases to trimming and J lost 4 bases; unmatched junction nucleotides: 21. Germline-derived CDR1 and CDR2 are GTSNPN and SVGIG (reference sequence). This CDR3 contains 19 residues.

J is TRBJ2-3 and V is TRBV27; 10 bases match TRBD1. The J segment lost 5 bases and the V segment lost 5 bases, leaving 13 bases of the junction unmatched. CDR1 is MNHEY and CDR2 is SMNVEV in the germline V gene (reference sequence). The CDR3 sequence is 17 residues long. The CDR3, as DNA: TGTGCCAGCAGTCCCGGCCGGGACAGGGGTCATAGAGATACGCAGTATTTT. Translation gives CASSPGRDRGHRDTQYF.

The V and J genes are TRBV4-1 and TRBJ1-2; the D is unclear. CDR1 is MGHRA, CDR2 YSYEKL, per germline. Trimming left V 5 bases short and J 8 bases short, with 12 bases between. The CDR3 runs to 12 residues. Here the CDR3 reads CASSVGPGGYTF. DNA of the CDR3: TGCGCCAGCAGCGTGGGCCCCGGCGGCTACACCTTC.

The V gene is TRBV4-2, the J gene TRBJ1-2; weak D call: TRBD1 (5 bases). CDR1 is LGHNA and CDR2 is YNFKEQ in the germline V gene. The CDR3 totals 14 residues. The V end was cut by 6 bases, the J end by 0 bases, with 11 bases between. The CDR3 is CASREQGPNYGYTF. The CDR3 nucleotides read TGTGCCAGCAGAGAGCAGGGCCCTAACTATGGCTACACCTTC.

The chain employs TRBV5-1 and TRBJ1-1, with a possible D match to TRBD1 (6 bases). The CDR3 has 12 residues. CDR1 SGHRS and CDR2 YFSETQ come from the germline V gene. Trimming cost V 4 bases and J 3 bases, with 7 bases left between them. The CDR3 DNA reads TGCGCCAGCAGCGAGGGGGACACTGAAGCTTTCTTT. Encoded protein: CASSEGDTEAFF.

This chain joins TRBV21-1 and TRBJ1-1; the table calls TRBD1, which could not be checked here. TRBV21-1 is a documented pseudogene. The CDR3 covers 15 residues. CDR3 loop: CASSALPRVGTEAFF. In DNA form, the CDR3 reads TGTGCCAGCAGCGCCTTGCCCAGGGTCGGGACTGAAGCTTTCTTT.

The CDR3 DNA reads as TGCGCCAGCAGCCAATTCCGCGACTCCTACGAGCAGTACTTC. Amino acid sequence: CASSQFRDSYEQYF. The V call is TRBV4-3, the J call TRBJ2-7; D call uncertain. Germline CDR1 reads LGHNA; CDR2 reads YSLEER. Trimming left V 2 bases short and J 0 bases short, with 8 bases between. The CDR3 runs to 14 residues.

The CDR3 DNA reads as TGTGCCAGCAGCTCCGGACTAGCGGGAAGGACCCAGTACTTC. As protein: CASSSGLAGRTQYF. This sequence joins TRBV7-2 and TRBJ2-5, with 12 bases that match TRBD2. The germline gives CDR1 SGHTA, CDR2 FQGNSA. J lost 7 bases, V lost 4 bases, and 4 bases had no gene match. This CDR3 has 14 amino acids.

This clone came up once. This sequence joins TRBV7-9 and TRBJ2-5; 11 positions agree with TRBD1. The germline gives CDR1 SEHNR, CDR2 FQNEAQ (reference sequence). V trimming: 2 bases; J trimming: 5 bases; junction bases outside the gene matches: 4. The CDR3 runs 15 residues. This CDR3 reads CASSLPGQGGETQYF. In DNA form, the CDR3 reads TGTGCCAGCAGCTTACCGGGACAGGGGGGGGAGACCCAGTACTTC. Full variable domain (outside the CDR3, taken from reference TRBV7-9 and TRBJ2-5): DTGVSQNPRHKITKRGQNVTFRCDPISEHNRLYWYRQTLGQGPEFLTYFQNEAQLEKSRLLSDRFSAERPKGSFSTLEIQRTEQGDSAMYLCASSLPGQGGETQYFGPGTRLLVL.

The chain carries TRBV19 and TRBJ1-2; tentative D call: TRBD1 (6 bases). V was shortened by 5 bases and J by 4 bases, with 20 bases between the two germline ends. Germline V CDR1 and CDR2: LNHDA, SQIVND (reference sequence). This CDR3 has 16 amino acids. The CDR3 is CASSVTFPPTGYGYTF. In DNA form, the CDR3 reads TGTGCCAGTAGTGTCACATTTCCTCCGACAGGCTATGGCTACACCTTC.

This clone was found once. The junction and the germline gene differ at one end; a read error may be behind it. The chain links TRBV7-9 to TRBJ2-2; 9 bases are shared with TRBD2. Looked up from germline, CDR1 is SEHNR and CDR2 is FQNEAQ (reference sequence). The CDR3 totals 17 residues. CDR3 in DNA: TGTTCCAGCAGCCGGGTAGCGGGAGCGCGGTTCCCCGGGGAGCTGTTTTTT. This codes for CSSSRVAGARFPGELFF.

The genes are TRBV29-1 and TRBJ1-1; D perhaps matches TRBD1 (6 bases). The germline gives CDR1 SQVTM, CDR2 ANQGSEA. This CDR3 comprises 13 residues. The V end was cut by 7 bases, the J end by 1 base, with 13 bases between. The CDR3 sequence is CSAERTANTEAFF. The CDR3 DNA is TGCAGCGCCGAACGGACAGCGAACACTGAAGCTTTCTTT.

This chain links TRBV13 with TRBJ2-7; 7 positions match TRBD1. Germline trimming cut 5 bases from V and 4 bases from J; bases unmatched to any gene: 5. The CDR3 runs 13 residues. Germline values: CDR1 PRHDT, CDR2 FYEKMQ (reference sequence). The CDR3 bases are TGTGCCAGCAGCAGAAAACAGGGGTACGAGCAGTACTTC. Its translation is CASSRKQGYEQYF. The whole variable domain, remainder taken from reference TRBV13 and TRBJ2-7, is AAGVIQSPRHLIKEKRETATLKCYPIPRHDTVYWYQQGPGQDPQFLISFYEKMQSDKGSIPDRFSAQQFSDYHSELNMSSLELGDSALYFCASSRKQGYEQYFGPGTRLTVT.

The gene calls are TRBV5-1 and TRBJ2-7; 9 bases fit TRBD1. Germline V gene lookup returns CDR1 SGHRS and CDR2 YFSETQ. The CDR3 has 16 amino acids. Trimming took 0 bases from V and 5 from J; bases not matched to a gene: 9. The CDR3 here is CASSLALGTGKNEQYF. The CDR3 DNA is TGCGCCAGCAGCTTGGCCCTTGGGACAGGGAAGAACGAGCAGTACTTC.

The chain is built from TRBV10-1 and TRBJ2-3; 11 bases align to TRBD2. Trimming removed 2 bases from V and 5 bases from J; junction bases left unmatched: 6. Germline CDR1 WNHNN, CDR2 SYGVQD (reference sequence). The CDR3 runs to 16 residues. CDR3 coding DNA: TGCGCCAGCAGTGAGATTAGCGGGGGGGCCGAAGATACGCAGTATTTT. As protein: CASSEISGGAEDTQYF.